This T cell receptor beta chain is drawn from a study of blood T cell repertoires in COVID-19 (dated by TCRdb to 2020 to 2022). A note on the overall study: Collaborator samples came from the United States, Italy and Spain and covered acute and convalescent phases of COVID-19. The repertoires were released in a freely available public database intended as a resource for research on the immune response to SARS-CoV-2. HLA class I and class II types, where available, came from metadata supplied by the sample provider rather than from assay-based typing. The material from the prospective study consisted of cDNA or gDNA derived from T cells, B-cell-depleted T cells, or PBMCs. Subjects who had been exposed to COVID-19, were actively infected with it, or had recovered from it provided the deeply sampled blood TCRbeta repertoires that made up the dataset. Samples came from the ongoing ImmuneRACE study (first 160 participants) plus 1,254 subjects from 6 global collaborators. The sample metadata nearly always contained a de-identified subject ID, COVID-19 status, age in years and sex. The full study reports these points: Clinical and demographic metadata were provided uncurated, with the amount varying by source and participant.

In regard to this clone: The specificity of this receptor is unknown. Base qualities are not at hand, and no much larger clone is one base apart. Within the sample, other DNA sequences also encode this same CDR3.

Inclusive of the bounding cysteine and phenylalanine, the CDR3 is 13 residues long. Only the CDR3 part of the read is kept: 39 bases, read in frame from the first base. Trimming removed 1 base from V and 3 bases from J, leaving 6 bases between the germline ends. TCRbeta CDR3 regions were amplified from genomic DNA by means of the immunoSEQ Assay, a bias-controlled multiplex PCR. Per the source publication's procedure: Nucleated cell counts per sample were estimated from amplification of reference gene primers within the assay. To quantify the absolute abundance of each unique TCRbeta CDR3 rearrangement, sequence reads were collapsed and filtered. Productive Simpson clonality was computed per sample as the square root of Simpson's diversity index over productive rearrangements. TCRdb provides this immuneACCESS table in a form limited to in-frame rearrangements. Some clones are lacking; in checked studies, under half of them reflect an unresolved V gene, and why the rest are absent is not known. That table supplies the V and J calls and clone size; D and trimming were determined from the DNA. The sample table holds hundreds of thousands of clones, of which roughly nine tenths were seen once. Together, the top ten hold approximately 1.2% of the sample.

Participants in the prospective study were enrolled through a virtual design, were aged roughly 18 to 95 years, and lived in approximately 25 United States geographic areas. In the prospective study, participants were assigned to cohorts based on the clinical history participants reported in a screening survey and a study questionnaire. Recovered participants in ImmuneRACE Cohort 3 were defined as having two consecutive negative NP/OP PCR tests, clearance from a healthcare professional, or resolution of symptoms. In the prospective study, whole blood, serum and a nasopharyngeal or oropharyngeal swab were collected from each participant by mobile phlebotomists. Additional blood draws and questionnaires over an approximately two-month period could optionally be provided by prospective study participants. Before DNA extraction, blood samples from the prospective study were shipped at room temperature or frozen.

The chain was built from TRBV12-3 or TRBV12-4 and TRBJ1-1; the D gene identity is not certain. Material: PBMCs or T cells enriched from blood (not recorded which). The TCR was taken from a man in his thirties or forties who had recovered from COVID-19. CDR3 region: CASSLGSYTEAFF. The nucleotide sequence reads TGTGCCAGCAGTTTAGGCAGTTACACTGAAGCTTTCTTT.